This T cell receptor beta chain was sequenced for a study of blood T cell repertoires in COVID-19. Study in general: Sites in the United States, Italy and Spain provided acute and convalescent COVID-19 samples. In each case, the material was cDNA or gDNA derived from T cells, B-cell-depleted T cells, or PBMCs.

This clone was seen just once. Original handling: The assay estimated nucleated cells by amplifying reference gene primers. The assay was immunoSEQ multiplex PCR, and TCRdb's table has in-frame clones only and misses some. V and J calls and clone size are copied from that table; D and trimming were computed from the DNA. This sample carries under 300,000 clones, approximately 87% of them seen once, and the ten largest clones take less than 8%. The V and J ends lost 0 bases and 1 base respectively, with 10 bases between them. The germline CDR1 and CDR2 sequences are SGDLS and YYNGEE. The CDR3 covers 15 residues.

The chain uses TRBV9 and TRBJ1-1, with TRBD1 as a possible D gene (6 bases). This clonotype originated in a man aged 55 to 70 with acute or convalescent COVID-19. Sequencing input: peripheral blood. As DNA, the CDR3 is TGTGCCAGCAGCGTAGCGGGACAACCGAACACTGAAGCTTTCTTT. This encodes CASSVAGQPNTEAFF.